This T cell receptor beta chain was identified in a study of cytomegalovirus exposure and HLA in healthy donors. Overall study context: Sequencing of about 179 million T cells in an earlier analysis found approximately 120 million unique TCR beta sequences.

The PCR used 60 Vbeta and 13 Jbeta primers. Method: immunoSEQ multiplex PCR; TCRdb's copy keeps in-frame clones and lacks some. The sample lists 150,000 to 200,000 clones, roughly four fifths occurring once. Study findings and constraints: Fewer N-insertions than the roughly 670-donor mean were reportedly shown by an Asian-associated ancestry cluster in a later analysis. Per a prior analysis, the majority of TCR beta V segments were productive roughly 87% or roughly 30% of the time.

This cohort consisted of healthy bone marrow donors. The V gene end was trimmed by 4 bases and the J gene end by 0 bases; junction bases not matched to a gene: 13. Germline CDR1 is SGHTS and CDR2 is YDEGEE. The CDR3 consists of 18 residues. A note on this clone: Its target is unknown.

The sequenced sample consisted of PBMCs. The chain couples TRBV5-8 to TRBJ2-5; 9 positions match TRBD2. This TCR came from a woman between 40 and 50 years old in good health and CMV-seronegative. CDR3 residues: CASSPLDRTSANQETQYF. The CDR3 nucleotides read TGTGCCAGCAGCCCCCTTGACCGGACTAGCGCAAACCAAGAGACCCAGTACTTC. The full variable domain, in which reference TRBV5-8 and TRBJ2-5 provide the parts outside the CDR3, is EAGVTQSPTHLIKTRGQQATLRCSPISGHTSVYWYQQALGLGLQFLLWYDEGEERNRGNFPPRFSGRQFPNYSSELNVNALELEDSALYLCASSPLDRTSANQETQYFGPGTRLLVL.